This T cell receptor beta chain originates from a study of shared clonotypes between healthy human individuals. Study-wide points: Rarefaction exposed incomplete sorted-subset sequencing despite large depth.

The method was immunoSEQ multiplex PCR; TCRdb's version includes in-frame clones alone and lacks a portion of them. The data show around 2.5 million clones, with over 85% seen just once and approximately 0.35% held by the top ten. Trimming took 4 bases from V and 5 from J; bases not matched to a gene: 10. This CDR3 comprises 16 residues. Germline V gene data show CDR1 as MNHNS and CDR2 as SASEGT. This clone was detected once. Its antigen is unidentified. The sequence was collected from a man aged 18-30 years in good health. Some clones in this sample may be carry-over from other donors' samples. Sequences were obtained from naive CD4+ T cells from PBMCs. Stated subset: CD45RA+ positively selected. The chain links TRBV6-1 to TRBJ1-4; 7 positions match TRBD1. In DNA form, the CDR3 reads TGTGCCAGCAGTGGAATACCCGGGACAGTAAATGAAAAACTGTTTTTT. It specifies CASSGIPGTVNEKLFF.